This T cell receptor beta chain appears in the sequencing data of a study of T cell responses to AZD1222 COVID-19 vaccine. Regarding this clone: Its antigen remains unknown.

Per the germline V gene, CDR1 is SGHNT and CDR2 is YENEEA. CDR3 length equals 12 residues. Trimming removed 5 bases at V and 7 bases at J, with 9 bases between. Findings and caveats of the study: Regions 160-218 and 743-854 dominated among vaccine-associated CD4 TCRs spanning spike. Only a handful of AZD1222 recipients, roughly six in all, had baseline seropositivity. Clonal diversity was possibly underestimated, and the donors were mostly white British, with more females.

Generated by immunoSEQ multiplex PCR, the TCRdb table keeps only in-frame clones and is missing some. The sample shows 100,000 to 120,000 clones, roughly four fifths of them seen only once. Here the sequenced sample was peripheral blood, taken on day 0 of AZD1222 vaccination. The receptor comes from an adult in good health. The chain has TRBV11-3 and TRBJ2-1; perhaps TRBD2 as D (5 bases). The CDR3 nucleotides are TGTGCCAGCAGCGGCCGAGGGAATGAGCAGTTCTTC. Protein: CASSGRGNEQFF.